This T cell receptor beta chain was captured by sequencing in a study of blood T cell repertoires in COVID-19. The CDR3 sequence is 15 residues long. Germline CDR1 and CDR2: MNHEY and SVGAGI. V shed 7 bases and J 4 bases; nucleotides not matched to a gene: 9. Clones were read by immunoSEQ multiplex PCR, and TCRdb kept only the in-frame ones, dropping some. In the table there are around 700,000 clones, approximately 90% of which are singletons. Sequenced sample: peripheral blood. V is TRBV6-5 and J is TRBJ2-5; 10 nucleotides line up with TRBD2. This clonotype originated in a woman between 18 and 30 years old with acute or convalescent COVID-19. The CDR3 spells CASKGERGGGETQYF. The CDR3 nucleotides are TGTGCCAGCAAGGGGGAGCGGGGGGGAGGAGAGACCCAGTACTTC.